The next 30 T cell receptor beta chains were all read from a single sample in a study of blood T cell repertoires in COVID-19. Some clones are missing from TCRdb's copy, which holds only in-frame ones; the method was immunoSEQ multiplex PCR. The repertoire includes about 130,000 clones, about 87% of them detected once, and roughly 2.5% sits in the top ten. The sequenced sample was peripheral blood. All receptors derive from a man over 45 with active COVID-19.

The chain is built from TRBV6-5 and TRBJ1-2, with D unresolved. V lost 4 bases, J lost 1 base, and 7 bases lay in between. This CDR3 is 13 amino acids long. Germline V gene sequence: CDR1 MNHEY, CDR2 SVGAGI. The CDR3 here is CASSSAGNYGYTF. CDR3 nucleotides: TGTGCCAGCAGTTCCGCGGGTAACTATGGCTACACCTTC.

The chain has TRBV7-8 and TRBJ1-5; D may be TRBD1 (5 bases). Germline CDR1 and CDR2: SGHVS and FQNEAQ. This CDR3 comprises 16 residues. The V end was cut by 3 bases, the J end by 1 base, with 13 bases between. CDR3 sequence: CASSLGRVKSNQPQHF. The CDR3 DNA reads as TGTGCCAGCAGCTTGGGCAGGGTAAAAAGCAATCAGCCCCAGCATTTT.

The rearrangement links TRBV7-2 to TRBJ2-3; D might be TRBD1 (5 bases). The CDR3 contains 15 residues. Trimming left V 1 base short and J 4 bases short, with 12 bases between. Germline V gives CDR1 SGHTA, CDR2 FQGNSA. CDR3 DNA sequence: TGTGCCAGCAGCTTAGAGCAGGGTTACGCAGATACGCAGTATTTT. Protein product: CASSLEQGYADTQYF.

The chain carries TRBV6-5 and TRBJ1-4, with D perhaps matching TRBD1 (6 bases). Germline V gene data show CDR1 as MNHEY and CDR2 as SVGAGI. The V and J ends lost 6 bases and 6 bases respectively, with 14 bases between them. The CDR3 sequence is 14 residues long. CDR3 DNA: TGTGCCAGCAGCCCCGGGACATCGTATGAAAAACTGTTTTTT. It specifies CASSPGTSYEKLFF.

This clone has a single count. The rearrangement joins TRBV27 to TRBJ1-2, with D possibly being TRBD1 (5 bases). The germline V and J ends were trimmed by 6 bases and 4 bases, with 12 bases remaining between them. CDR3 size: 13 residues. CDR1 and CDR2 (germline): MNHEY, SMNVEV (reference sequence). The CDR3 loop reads CASSPDSLYGYTF. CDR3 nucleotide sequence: TGTGCCAGCAGCCCCGACAGTCTCTATGGCTACACCTTC.

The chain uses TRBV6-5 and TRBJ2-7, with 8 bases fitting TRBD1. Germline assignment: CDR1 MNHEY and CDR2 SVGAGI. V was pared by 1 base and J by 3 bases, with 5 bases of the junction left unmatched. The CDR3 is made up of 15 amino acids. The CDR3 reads CASSYFVGQGYEQYF. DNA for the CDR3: TGTGCCAGCAGTTACTTTGTAGGACAGGGCTACGAGCAGTACTTC.

The CDR3 region is CASSPRANRNSYEQYF. The CDR3, as DNA: TGTGCCAGCAGTCCCCGTGCGAACAGGAACTCCTACGAGCAGTACTTC. This chain uses TRBV27 with TRBJ2-7; D perhaps matches TRBD1 (5 bases). The germline V gene encodes CDR1 MNHEY and CDR2 SMNVEV (reference sequence). Trimming cost V 5 bases and J 0 bases, with 17 bases left between them. This CDR3 has 16 amino acids.

The CDR3 coding sequence is TGTGCCAGCAGCGCCGGCCGGGGACAACGATACGAGCAGTACTTC. The encoded protein is CASSAGRGQRYEQYF. This sequence joins TRBV7-2 and TRBJ2-7; D perhaps matches TRBD1 (6 bases). The V gene's germline CDR1 is SGHTA and CDR2 FQGNSA. Deletions cut 5 bases from V and 4 bases from J, with 18 bases between. The CDR3 runs to 15 residues.

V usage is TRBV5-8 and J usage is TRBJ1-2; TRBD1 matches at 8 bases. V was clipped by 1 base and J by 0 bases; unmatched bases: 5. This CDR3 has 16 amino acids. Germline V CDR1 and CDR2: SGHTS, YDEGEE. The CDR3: CASSLPDRAANYGYTF. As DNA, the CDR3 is TGTGCCAGCAGCTTGCCGGACAGGGCTGCTAACTATGGCTACACCTTC. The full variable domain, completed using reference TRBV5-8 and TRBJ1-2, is EAGVTQSPTHLIKTRGQQATLRCSPISGHTSVYWYQQALGLGLQFLLWYDEGEERNRGNFPPRFSGRQFPNYSSELNVNALELEDSALYLCASSLPDRAANYGYTFGSGTRLTVV.

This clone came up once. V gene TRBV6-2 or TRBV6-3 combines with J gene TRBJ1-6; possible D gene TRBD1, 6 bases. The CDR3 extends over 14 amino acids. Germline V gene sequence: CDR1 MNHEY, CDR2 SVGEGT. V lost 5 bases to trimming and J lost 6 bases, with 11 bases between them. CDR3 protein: CASSRLQGNSPLHF. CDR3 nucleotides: TGTGCCAGCAGTCGACTACAGGGTAATTCACCCCTCCACTTT.

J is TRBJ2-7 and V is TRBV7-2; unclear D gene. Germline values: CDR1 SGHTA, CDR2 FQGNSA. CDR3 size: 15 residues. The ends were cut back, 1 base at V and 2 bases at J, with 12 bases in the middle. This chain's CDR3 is CASSLGPPTTYEQYF. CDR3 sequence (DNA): TGTGCCAGCAGCTTAGGACCCCCCACTACCTACGAGCAGTACTTC.

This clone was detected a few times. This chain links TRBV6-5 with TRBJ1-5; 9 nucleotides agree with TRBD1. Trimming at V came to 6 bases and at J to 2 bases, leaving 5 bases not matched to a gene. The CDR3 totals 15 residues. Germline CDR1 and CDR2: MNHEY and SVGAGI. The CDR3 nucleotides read TGTGCCAGCAGCCCGACAGGGGGAGGCAATCAGCCCCAGCATTTT. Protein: CASSPTGGGNQPQHF.

This CDR3 is CASSVGSGTEAFF. CDR3 DNA sequence: TGTGCCAGCAGCGTCGGGTCAGGGACTGAAGCTTTCTTT. This chain links TRBV9 with TRBJ1-1, with D perhaps TRBD1 (5 bases). This CDR3 spans 13 amino acids. CDR1 and CDR2 from the germline V gene are SGDLS and YYNGEE. Trimming left V 2 bases short and J 5 bases short, with 10 bases between.

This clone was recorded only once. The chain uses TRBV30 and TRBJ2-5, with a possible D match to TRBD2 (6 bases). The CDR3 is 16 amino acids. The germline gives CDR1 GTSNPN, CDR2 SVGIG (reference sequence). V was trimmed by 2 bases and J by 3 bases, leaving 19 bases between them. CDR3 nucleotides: TGTGCCTGGAGTAGTAGCCCGGGGGACCTTAAAGAGACCCAGTACTTC. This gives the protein CAWSSSPGDLKETQYF.

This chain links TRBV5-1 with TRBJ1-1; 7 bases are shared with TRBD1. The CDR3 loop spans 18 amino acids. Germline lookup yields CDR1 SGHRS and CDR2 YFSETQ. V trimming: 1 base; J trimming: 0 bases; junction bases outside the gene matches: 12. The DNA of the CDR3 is TGCGCCAGCAGCTTGTTGGAGGGGGCGCAGGCTATGAACACTGAAGCTTTCTTT. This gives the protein CASSLLEGAQAMNTEAFF.

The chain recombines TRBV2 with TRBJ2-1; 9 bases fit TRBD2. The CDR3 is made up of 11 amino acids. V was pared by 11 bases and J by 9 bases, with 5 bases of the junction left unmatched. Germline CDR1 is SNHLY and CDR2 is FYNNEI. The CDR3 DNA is TGTGCCTGCGGGGGGGCCCGTGAGCAGTTCTTC. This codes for CACGGAREQFF.

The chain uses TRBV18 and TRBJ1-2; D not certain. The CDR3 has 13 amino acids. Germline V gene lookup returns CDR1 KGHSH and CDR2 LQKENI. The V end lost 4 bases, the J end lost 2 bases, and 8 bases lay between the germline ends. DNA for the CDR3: TGTGCCAGCTCACGAGGCGGAAACTATGGCTACACCTTC. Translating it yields CASSRGGNYGYTF.

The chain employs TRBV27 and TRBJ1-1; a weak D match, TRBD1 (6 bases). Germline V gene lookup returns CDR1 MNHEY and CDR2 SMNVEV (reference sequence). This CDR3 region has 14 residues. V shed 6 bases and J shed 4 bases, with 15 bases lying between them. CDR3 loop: CASRLQGGGTEAFF. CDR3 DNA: TGTGCCAGCAGGTTACAGGGCGGCGGCACTGAAGCTTTCTTT.

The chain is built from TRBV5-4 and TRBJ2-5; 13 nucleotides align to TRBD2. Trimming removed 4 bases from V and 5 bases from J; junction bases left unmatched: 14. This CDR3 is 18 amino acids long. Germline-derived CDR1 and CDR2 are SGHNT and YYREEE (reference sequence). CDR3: CASSLEAGLAGAGETQYF. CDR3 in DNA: TGTGCCAGCAGCCTGGAGGCAGGACTAGCGGGGGCGGGGGAGACCCAGTACTTC.

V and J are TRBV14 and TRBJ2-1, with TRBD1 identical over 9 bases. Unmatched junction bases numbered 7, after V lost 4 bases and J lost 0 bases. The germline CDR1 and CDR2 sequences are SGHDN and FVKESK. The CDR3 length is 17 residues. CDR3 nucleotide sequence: TGTGCCAGCAGCCGCCGATGGACAGGGGTCTCCTACAATGAGCAGTTCTTC. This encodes CASSRRWTGVSYNEQFF.

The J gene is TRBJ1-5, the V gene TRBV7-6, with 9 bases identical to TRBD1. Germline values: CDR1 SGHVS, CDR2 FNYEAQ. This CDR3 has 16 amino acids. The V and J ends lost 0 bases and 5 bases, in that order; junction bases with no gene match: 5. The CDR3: CASSLATGGRHQPQHF. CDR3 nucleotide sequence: TGTGCCAGCAGCTTAGCAACAGGGGGCAGACATCAGCCCCAGCATTTT.

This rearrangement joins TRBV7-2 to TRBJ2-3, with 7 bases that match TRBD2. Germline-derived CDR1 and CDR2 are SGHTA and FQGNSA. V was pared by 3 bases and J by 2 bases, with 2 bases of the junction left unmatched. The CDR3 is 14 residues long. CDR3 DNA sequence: TGTGCCAGCAGCTTTAGCGGGCCCACAGATACGCAGTATTTT. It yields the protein CASSFSGPTDTQYF.

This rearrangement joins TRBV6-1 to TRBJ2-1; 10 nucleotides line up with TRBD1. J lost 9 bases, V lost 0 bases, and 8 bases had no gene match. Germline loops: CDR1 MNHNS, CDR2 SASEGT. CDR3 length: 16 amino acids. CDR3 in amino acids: CASSEALGTGVGEQFF. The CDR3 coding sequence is TGTGCCAGCAGTGAAGCGCTGGGGACAGGGGTCGGTGAGCAGTTCTTC.

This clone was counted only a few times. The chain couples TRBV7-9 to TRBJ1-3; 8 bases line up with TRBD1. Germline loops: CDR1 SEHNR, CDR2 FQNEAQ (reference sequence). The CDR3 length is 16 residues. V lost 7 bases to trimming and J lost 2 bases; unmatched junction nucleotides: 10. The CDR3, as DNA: TGTGCCAGCACCCCCGGACAGGGAAGAACTGGAAACACCATATATTTT. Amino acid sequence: CASTPGQGRTGNTIYF.

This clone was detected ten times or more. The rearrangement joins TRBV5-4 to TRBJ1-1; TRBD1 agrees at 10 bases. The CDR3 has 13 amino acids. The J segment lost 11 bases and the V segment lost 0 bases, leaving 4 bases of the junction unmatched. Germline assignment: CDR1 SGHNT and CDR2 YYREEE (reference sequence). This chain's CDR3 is CASSLGGTGEAFF. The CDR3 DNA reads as TGTGCCAGCAGCTTGGGTGGGACAGGGGAGGCTTTCTTT.

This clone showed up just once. The CDR3 DNA follows: TGTGCCAGCAGCTCAAGCGGAGTACAGTACGAGCAGTACTTC. This sequence encodes CASSSSGVQYEQYF. The chain has TRBV5-5 and TRBJ2-5; possible D gene TRBD2, 5 bases. The J call may be faulty, since TRBJ2-7 better matches the DNA end. Germline CDR1 SGHKS, CDR2 YYEKEE (reference sequence). The CDR3 has 14 residues.

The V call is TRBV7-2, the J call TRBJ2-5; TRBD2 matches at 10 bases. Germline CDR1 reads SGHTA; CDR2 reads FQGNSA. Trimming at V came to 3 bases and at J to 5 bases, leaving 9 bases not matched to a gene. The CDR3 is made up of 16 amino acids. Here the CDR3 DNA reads TGTGCCAGCAGCTTGTCGAGCGGGGGGGTCCGGGAGACCCAGTACTTC. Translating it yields CASSLSSGGVRETQYF.

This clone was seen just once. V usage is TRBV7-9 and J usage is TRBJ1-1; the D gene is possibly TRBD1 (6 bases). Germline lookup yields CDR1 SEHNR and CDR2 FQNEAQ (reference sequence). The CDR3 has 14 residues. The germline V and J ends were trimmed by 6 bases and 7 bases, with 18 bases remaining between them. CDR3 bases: TGTGCCAGCAGACCACAGGGAATTAATGGTGAAGCTTTCTTT. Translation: CASRPQGINGEAFF. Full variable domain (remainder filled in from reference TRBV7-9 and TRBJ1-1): DTGVSQNPRHKITKRGQNVTFRCDPISEHNRLYWYRQTLGQGPEFLTYFQNEAQLEKSRLLSDRFSAERPKGSFSTLEIQRTEQGDSAMYLCASRPQGINGEAFFGQGTRLTVV.

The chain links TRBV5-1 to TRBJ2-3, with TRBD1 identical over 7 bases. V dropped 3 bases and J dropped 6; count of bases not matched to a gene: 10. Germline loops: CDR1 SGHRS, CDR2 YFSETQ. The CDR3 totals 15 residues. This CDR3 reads CASSSWDRLDDTQYF. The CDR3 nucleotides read TGCGCCAGCAGCTCCTGGGACAGACTGGACGATACGCAGTATTTT.

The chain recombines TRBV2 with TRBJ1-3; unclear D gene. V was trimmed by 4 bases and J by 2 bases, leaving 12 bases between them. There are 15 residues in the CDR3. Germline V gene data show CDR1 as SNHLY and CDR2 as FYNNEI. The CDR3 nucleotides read TGTGCCAGCAGTGTCACAGCCTCTCCTGGAAACACCATATATTTT. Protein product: CASSVTASPGNTIYF.